The present T cell receptor beta chain was sequenced within a study of beta chain features in type 1 diabetes. Whole-study findings and limits: An over-representation of cells with high TCR expression could result from cDNA sequencing.

Expressed TCRB transcripts got sequenced, as all isolated RNA was reverse transcribed. Measured with immunoSEQ multiplex PCR; TCRdb has only the in-frame clones, and not every one. The table lists 300,000 to 350,000 clones, about 19% of them singletons. This clone was counted between two and nine times. Its specificity is unknown. Blood was drawn once from each donor into heparinised tubes. The draws averaged about 110 mL. In germline, CDR1 is SEHNR, CDR2 FQNEAQ (reference sequence). This CDR3 contains 15 residues. After removal of 5 bases from V and 2 bases from J, the junction contained 9 bases not matched to a gene.

Sequenced material: naive CD4+ T cells from blood. The chain carries TRBV7-9 and TRBJ2-7; TRBD1 aligns across 7 bases. This receptor was taken from a woman aged 18-35 years in good health. This CDR3 is CASSRLTGPPYEQYF. CDR3 nucleotides: TGTGCCAGCAGCCGATTGACAGGGCCTCCCTACGAGCAGTACTTC.